This is a list of T cell receptor beta chains from one sample in a study of T cell responses to AZD1222 COVID-19 vaccine. Assay: immunoSEQ multiplex PCR; the TCRdb copy retains only in-frame clones and omits some. The record lists 150,000 or so clones, of which the ten most abundant hold approximately 2%. The sample taken for sequencing was peripheral blood. The receptors here all came from an adult in good health. CDR3s include the opening cysteine and the closing phenylalanine or tryptophan. The D gene is left open where the match is weak.

cdr3_aa,cdr3_nt,v_call,j_call,cdr3_length,d_call
CASSFRGNTIYF,TGTGCCAGCAGTTTTCGAGGAAACACCATATATTTT,TRBV28,TRBJ1-3,12,NA
CATQRTGEYGYTF,TGTGCCACCCAACGGACAGGGGAGTATGGCTACACCTTC,TRBV6-5,TRBJ1-2,13,TRBD1
CAISPSNSNQPQHF,TGTGCCATCAGCCCAAGTAATAGCAATCAGCCCCAGCATTTT,TRBV10-3,TRBJ1-5,14,NA
CASSRTGAGDTQYF,TGTGCCAGCAGCCGGACAGGGGCCGGAGATACGCAGTATTTT,TRBV7-8,TRBJ2-3,14,TRBD1
CASTPGGGPLGYTF,TGTGCCAGCACCCCCGGGGGGGGACCATTGGGCTACACCTTC,TRBV6-5,TRBJ1-2,14,NA
CASSPSVDYEQYF,TGTGCCAGCAGCCCCTCAGTGGACTACGAGCAGTACTTC,TRBV3-1/TRBV3-2,TRBJ2-7,13,NA
CASSLEHDEAFF,TGTGCCAGCAGCTTAGAACACGATGAAGCTTTCTTT,TRBV7-2,TRBJ1-1,12,NA
CASSQRGSWQETQYF,TGTGCCAGCAGCCAAAGGGGGTCATGGCAAGAGACCCAGTACTTC,TRBV3-1/TRBV3-2,TRBJ2-5,15,NA
CASSLPGTGFIEPQHF,TGCGCCAGCAGCCTACCTGGGACAGGGTTCATCGAGCCCCAGCATTTT,TRBV4-1,TRBJ1-5,16,TRBD1
CASRRDKGRNQAFF,TGTGCCAGCAGGCGCGACAAGGGGAGGAATCAGGCTTTCTTT,TRBV28,TRBJ1-1,14,NA
CASSPPRGRMEKLFF,TGTGCCAGCTCACCACCCAGGGGGCGAATGGAAAAACTGTTTTTT,TRBV18,TRBJ1-4,15,TRBD1
CASSQEANYNEQFF,TGCGCCAGCAGCCAAGAGGCGAACTACAATGAGCAGTTCTTC,TRBV4-1,TRBJ2-1,14,NA
CASSPSGENTEAFF,TGTGCCAGCTCACCGTCAGGGGAGAACACTGAAGCTTTCTTT,TRBV18,TRBJ1-1,14,NA
CAWIPSRDYTDTQYF,TGTGCCTGGATTCCTTCCCGGGACTACACAGATACGCAGTATTTT,TRBV30,TRBJ2-3,15,TRBD2
CASSNRDRLVTGELFF,TGTGCCAGCAGCAACCGGGACCGTTTGGTCACCGGGGAGCTGTTTTTT,TRBV7-8,TRBJ2-2,16,NA
CASSLDLSSTGYTF,TGTGCCAGCAGCTTAGATCTTTCCTCTACAGGCTACACCTTC,TRBV7-9,TRBJ1-2,14,NA
CASSLQRIQETQYF,TGTGCCAGCAGCTTACAACGGATCCAAGAGACCCAGTACTTC,TRBV11-2,TRBJ2-5,14,NA
CASSGNPGQGENTEAFF,TGTGCCAGCAGCGGAAATCCGGGACAGGGGGAGAACACTGAAGCTTTCTTT,TRBV9,TRBJ1-1,17,TRBD1
CAISGRGGRQTEAFF,TGTGCCATCAGTGGGCGAGGGGGTCGTCAAACTGAAGCTTTCTTT,TRBV10-3,TRBJ1-1,15,NA
CSVQGGAGGNTEAFF,TGCAGCGTCCAAGGGGGCGCCGGGGGGAACACTGAAGCTTTCTTT,TRBV29-1,TRBJ1-1,15,TRBD1
CASQGTGHWEQYF,TGTGCCAGCCAGGGTACGGGTCATTGGGAGCAGTACTTC,TRBV28,TRBJ2-7,13,NA
CASSVAASRSYNEQFF,TGTGCCAGCAGCGTAGCGGCGAGTCGCTCCTACAATGAGCAGTTCTTC,TRBV9,TRBJ2-1,16,NA
CASSLRGIAYNSPLHF,TGTGCCAGCAGCTTGCGGGGGATCGCCTATAATTCACCCCTCCACTTT,TRBV5-6,TRBJ1-6,16,NA
CASSENGPRNTIYF,TGTGCCAGTAGCGAGAACGGACCGCGAAACACCATATATTTT,TRBV19,TRBJ1-3,14,NA
CASSVTGNTEAFF,TGTGCCAGCAGCGTTACAGGGAACACTGAAGCTTTCTTT,TRBV7-3,TRBJ1-1,13,NA
CATSPGDRVSNQPQHF,TGTGCCACCAGCCCGGGGGACAGGGTGAGCAATCAGCCCCAGCATTTT,TRBV15,TRBJ1-5,16,TRBD1
CASRRGPSYEQYF,TGTGCCAGCAGGCGGGGCCCTTCCTACGAGCAGTACTTC,TRBV2,TRBJ2-7,13,NA
CAWGQGGNQPQHF,TGTGCCTGGGGACAGGGCGGCAATCAGCCCCAGCATTTT,TRBV30,TRBJ1-5,13,TRBD1
CASSPREGADYGGYTF,TGTGCCAGCAGCCCCCGAGAGGGGGCGGATTACGGTGGCTACACCTTC,TRBV7-9,TRBJ1-2,16,TRBD1
CASSSPGVAYGYTF,TGTGCCAGCAGCTCGCCAGGGGTAGCCTATGGCTACACCTTC,TRBV7-2,TRBJ1-2,14,NA
CASSLGDGDTIYF,TGCGCCAGCAGCTTGGGGGATGGGGACACCATATATTTT,TRBV5-1,TRBJ1-3,13,NA
CASTSPNGDDGYTF,TGTGCCAGCACCTCCCCCAACGGTGACGATGGCTACACCTTC,TRBV28,TRBJ1-2,14,NA
CSAFFSTEAFF,TGCAGTGCGTTTTTTAGCACTGAAGCTTTCTTT,TRBV20-1,TRBJ1-1,11,NA
CASSLRQGVDEQYF,TGTGCCAGCAGCTTAAGACAGGGGGTGGACGAGCAGTACTTC,TRBV7-9,TRBJ2-7,14,TRBD1
CAWSRPGVYEKLFF,TGTGCCTGGAGTCGACCAGGGGTCTATGAAAAACTGTTTTTT,TRBV30,TRBJ1-4,14,NA
CATSGPDQTQYF,TGTGCCACCAGTGGTCCGGACCAGACCCAGTACTTC,TRBV24-1,TRBJ2-5,12,NA
CASSLWQRGETQYF,TGTGCCAGCAGCTTGTGGCAGCGAGGGGAGACCCAGTACTTC,TRBV5-4,TRBJ2-5,14,NA
CASSQEGAAGGSYNSPLHF,TGCGCCAGCAGCCAAGAAGGGGCGGCAGGGGGCTCCTATAATTCACCCCTCCACTTT,TRBV4-1,TRBJ1-6,19,TRBD1
CASSSGLGNTEAFF,TGTGCCAGTAGTTCGGGACTGGGGAACACTGAAGCTTTCTTT,TRBV19,TRBJ1-1,14,NA
CAWSITGGRAEAFF,TGTGCCTGGAGTATAACCGGGGGTCGGGCTGAAGCTTTCTTT,TRBV30,TRBJ1-1,14,NA
CASSLMGGEGPYEQYF,TGTGCCAGCAGCTTGATGGGGGGCGAAGGGCCCTACGAGCAGTACTTC,TRBV5-6,TRBJ2-7,16,NA
CASSQDPGGRYEQYF,TGTGCCAGCAGCCAAGATCCCGGGGGGCGCTACGAGCAGTACTTC,TRBV4-2,TRBJ2-7,15,NA
CASSTLRGAAGELFF,TGTGCCAGCAGCACCCTCCGGGGGGCGGCCGGGGAGCTGTTTTTT,TRBV25-1,TRBJ2-2,15,NA
CASSYSRTVYGYTF,TGTGCCAGCAGTTACTCCCGGACAGTCTATGGCTACACCTTC,TRBV6-5,TRBJ1-2,14,NA
CASSLSGDTGELFF,TGCGCCAGCAGCTTGTCAGGGGACACCGGGGAGCTGTTTTTT,TRBV5-1,TRBJ2-2,14,NA
CASSPRDYNEQFF,TGTGCCAGCTCACCACGGGACTACAATGAGCAGTTCTTC,TRBV18,TRBJ2-1,13,NA
CASSFSGSVWEQYF,TGCGCCAGCAGCTTTTCAGGGTCGGTATGGGAGCAGTACTTC,TRBV5-1,TRBJ2-7,14,NA
CASSIQGKHEQFF,TGTGCCAGCAGTATTCAGGGGAAGCATGAGCAGTTCTTC,TRBV27,TRBJ2-1,13,NA
CASSRRRMNTEAFF,TGCGCCAGCAGCAGACGACGGATGAACACTGAAGCTTTCTTT,TRBV5-1,TRBJ1-1,14,NA
CASSTFGPGTTKGDGYTF,TGTGCCAGTAGTACCTTCGGGCCCGGGACAACTAAGGGAGATGGCTACACCTTC,TRBV19,TRBJ1-2,18,NA
CASRETGSGNTIYF,TGTGCCAGCAGAGAGACAGGATCTGGAAACACCATATATTTT,TRBV6-5,TRBJ1-3,14,NA
CASSQLTGVDEKLFF,TGCGCCAGCAGCCAACTGACAGGGGTGGATGAAAAACTGTTTTTT,TRBV4-1,TRBJ1-4,15,TRBD1
CASSRSGGPQETQYF,TGTGCCAGTAGTCGATCGGGGGGACCCCAAGAGACCCAGTACTTC,TRBV19,TRBJ2-5,15,TRBD2
CASSSGLYGYTF,TGTGCCAGCAGCTCCGGACTCTATGGCTACACCTTC,TRBV11-3,TRBJ1-2,12,NA
CASSPSQGAYEQYF,TGTGCCAGCTCACCAAGTCAGGGGGCCTACGAGCAGTACTTC,TRBV18,TRBJ2-7,14,TRBD1
CASSFTGGNQPQHF,TGTGCCAGCAGCTTCACAGGGGGGAATCAGCCCCAGCATTTT,TRBV7-2,TRBJ1-5,14,TRBD1
CASSQDLPGRGSEKLFF,TGCGCCAGCAGCCAAGATCTCCCGGGCAGGGGGAGTGAAAAACTGTTTTTT,TRBV4-1,TRBJ1-4,17,TRBD1
CASRHRSLGDEKLFF,TGCGCCAGCAGACACCGCAGTCTAGGGGATGAAAAACTGTTTTTT,TRBV4-1,TRBJ1-4,15,NA
CATQEEGGYEQYF,TGTGCCACCCAAGAGGAGGGGGGCTACGAGCAGTACTTC,TRBV2,TRBJ2-7,13,NA
CASSRGSADQETQYF,TGCGCCAGCAGCCGAGGCAGCGCGGACCAAGAGACCCAGTACTTC,TRBV5-1,TRBJ2-5,15,NA